These T cell receptor beta chains were read from a single sample in a study of CD8 T cells in ankylosing spondylitis. TCRdb re-called the 5' RACE reads with MiXCR, one entry per CDR3 protein. The table shows around 120,000 distinct CDR3 sequences, with roughly 13% occurring only once. What was sequenced was blood, either unsorted or a sorted T cell fraction (not recorded which). These receptors all stem from a female donor with ankylosing spondylitis or in good health (not recorded which). Each CDR3 is given with its conserved first and last residue. The order of the fields is CDR3 protein, CDR3 DNA, V gene, J gene, clone size, D gene. The D gene is left open where the match is weak. Size is stated for part of the rows, as once, few or many counts, or as a class when the clone is expanded.

CDR3: CASANLRGSVNEQFF
DNA: TGTGCCAGTGCCAACCTCAGGGGTTCGGTTAATGAGCAGTTCTTC
V: TRBV6-1
J: TRBJ2-1
size: .
D: .

CDR3: CASSLHGLLNAETQYF
DNA: TGTGCCAGCAGCTTACACGGACTTTTGAACGCGGAGACCCAGTACTTC
V: TRBV7-2
J: TRBJ2-5
size: many
D: .

CDR3: CASSPNGSPEDGYTF
DNA: TGTGCCAGCAGCCCGAACGGGTCCCCCGAGGATGGCTACACCTTC
V: TRBV7-3
J: TRBJ1-2
size: few
D: .

CDR3: CASSLLPETQYF
DNA: TGCGCCAGCAGCTTACTTCCGGAGACCCAGTACTTC
V: TRBV5-1
J: TRBJ2-5
size: .
D: .

CDR3: CSARLEAGVFYNEQFF
DNA: TGCAGTGCTAGGTTAGAGGCGGGGGTTTTCTACAATGAGCAGTTCTTC
V: TRBV20-1
J: TRBJ2-1
size: many
D: TRBD2

CDR3: CSARGLMAVSETQYF
DNA: TGCAGTGCTAGGGGTCTTATGGCCGTCTCAGAGACCCAGTACTTC
V: TRBV20-1
J: TRBJ2-5
size: .
D: .

CDR3: CAISDGSGGQTQYF
DNA: TGTGCCATCAGTGATGGTAGCGGGGGTCAGACCCAGTACTTC
V: TRBV10-3
J: TRBJ2-5
size: many
D: TRBD2

CDR3: CASSLSVASGQETQYF
DNA: TGTGCCAGCAGCTTAAGCGTGGCTAGCGGACAAGAGACCCAGTACTTC
V: TRBV7-2
J: TRBJ2-5
size: .
D: TRBD2

CDR3: CASSLIQGGEQFF
DNA: TGCGCCAGCAGCTTGATACAGGGGGGCGAGCAGTTCTTC
V: TRBV5-1
J: TRBJ2-1
size: .
D: TRBD1

CDR3: CASSDPSGYQDTQYF
DNA: TGCGCCAGCAGCGACCCCAGCGGGTACCAAGATACGCAGTATTTT
V: TRBV5-1
J: TRBJ2-3
size: many
D: .

CDR3: CASSPLGFPEAFF
DNA: TGTGCCAGCTCACCATTGGGGTTTCCTGAAGCTTTCTTT
V: TRBV18
J: TRBJ1-1
size: few
D: .

CDR3: CASSQGSLNNNEQFF
DNA: TGTGCCAGCAGCCAAGGATCCCTGAATAACAATGAGCAGTTCTTC
V: TRBV7-3
J: TRBJ2-1
size: .
D: .

CDR3: CASSEGPTGEQYF
DNA: TGTGCCAGCAGTGAAGGGCCCACAGGCGAGCAGTACTTC
V: TRBV2
J: TRBJ2-7
size: .
D: .

CDR3: CSARDRGNTEAFF
DNA: TGCAGTGCAAGGGACAGGGGAAACACTGAAGCTTTCTTT
V: TRBV20-1
J: TRBJ1-1
size: few
D: TRBD1

CDR3: CASSEGWQINNQPQHF
DNA: TGTGCCAGCAGTGAGGGTTGGCAGATCAACAATCAGCCCCAGCATTTT
V: TRBV6-1
J: TRBJ1-5
size: many
D: .

CDR3: CASSRQKNYGYTF
DNA: TGTGCCAGCAGCCGACAGAAAAACTATGGCTACACCTTC
V: TRBV25-1
J: TRBJ1-2
size: .
D: .

CDR3: CAISPGLASYSYNEQFF
DNA: TGTGCCATCAGTCCGGGACTAGCGAGCTACTCCTACAATGAGCAGTTCTTC
V: TRBV10-3
J: TRBJ2-1
size: many
D: TRBD2

CDR3: CASEMDRQETQYF
DNA: TGTGCCAGCGAAATGGACAGGCAAGAGACCCAGTACTTC
V: TRBV2
J: TRBJ2-5
size: .
D: TRBD1

CDR3: CASSVVWTQYF
DNA: TGTGCCAGCAGCGTAGTATGGACCCAGTACTTC
V: TRBV9
J: TRBJ2-5
size: many
D: .

CDR3: CTSSFGVGGFPSQPQHF
DNA: TGTACCAGCAGTTTTGGCGTGGGGGGATTTCCGAGTCAGCCCCAGCATTTT
V: TRBV12-3/TRBV12-4
J: TRBJ1-5
size: .
D: .

CDR3: CASSYRFGASNQPQHF
DNA: TGTGCCAGCAGTTACAGGTTTGGGGCTAGCAATCAGCCCCAGCATTTT
V: TRBV6-5
J: TRBJ1-5
size: .
D: .

CDR3: CAISESGQGQDGNTEAFF
DNA: TGTGCCATCAGTGAGTCGGGCCAGGGTCAAGATGGGAACACTGAAGCTTTCTTT
V: TRBV10-3
J: TRBJ1-1
size: few
D: .

CDR3: CASSLGLAGSRVF
DNA: TGTGCCAGCAGCCTGGGACTAGCGGGGAGTCGGGTCTTC
V: TRBV12-3/TRBV12-4
J: TRBJ2-1
size: .
D: TRBD2

CDR3: CASSLLNTGELFF
DNA: TGTGCCAGCAGTTTATTGAACACCGGGGAGCTGTTTTTT
V: TRBV27
J: TRBJ2-2
size: many
D: .

CDR3: CASSRRTTDTQYF
DNA: TGTGCCAGCAGCCGACGGACTACAGATACGCAGTATTTT
V: TRBV6-1
J: TRBJ2-3
size: many
D: .

CDR3: CASSLGSGGSSYEQYF
DNA: TGTGCCAGCAGCTTAGGGTCGGGCGGGTCCTCCTACGAGCAGTACTTC
V: TRBV7-2
J: TRBJ2-7
size: once
D: .

CDR3: CSAVQGGTGNTIYF
DNA: TGCAGTGCTGTACAGGGGGGGACTGGAAACACCATATATTTT
V: TRBV20-1
J: TRBJ1-3
size: few
D: TRBD1

CDR3: CASSLASGRLNTEAFF
DNA: TGTGCCAGCAGTTTGGCCTCCGGGAGGCTGAACACTGAAGCTTTCTTT
V: TRBV12-3/TRBV12-4
J: TRBJ1-1
size: many
D: .

CDR3: CASTKAWRGSTDTQYF
DNA: TGTGCCAGCACCAAAGCGTGGCGGGGCAGCACAGATACGCAGTATTTT
V: TRBV28
J: TRBJ2-3
size: few
D: .

CDR3: CASSVAGSRQFF
DNA: TGTGCCAGCAGTGTAGCGGGGTCCCGGCAGTTCTTC
V: TRBV28
J: TRBJ2-1
size: .
D: TRBD2

CDR3: CSAREVGSWTEAFF
DNA: TGCAGTGCTAGAGAAGTGGGAAGTTGGACTGAAGCTTTCTTT
V: TRBV20-1
J: TRBJ1-1
size: many
D: .

CDR3: CASRTAETDSYEQYF
DNA: TGTGCCAGCAGGACCGCCGAGACAGACTCCTACGAGCAGTACTTC
V: TRBV12-3/TRBV12-4
J: TRBJ2-7
size: few
D: .

CDR3: CASIRGPSGGDLRTGDTQYF
DNA: TGTGCCAGCATCCGTGGGCCTAGCGGGGGTGACCTTCGTACCGGGGATACGCAGTATTTT
V: TRBV28
J: TRBJ2-3
size: many
D: TRBD2

CDR3: CSARDAGTGGTGELFF
DNA: TGCAGTGCTAGAGACGCCGGGACAGGGGGAACCGGGGAGCTGTTTTTT
V: TRBV20-1
J: TRBJ2-2
size: many
D: TRBD1

CDR3: CASSLGWTVNTEAFF
DNA: TGCGCCAGCAGCTTGGGGTGGACGGTGAACACTGAAGCTTTCTTT
V: TRBV5-1
J: TRBJ1-1
size: few
D: .

CDR3: CSALRPLNTEAFF
DNA: TGCAGCGCCTTAAGGCCGCTGAACACTGAAGCTTTCTTT
V: TRBV29-1
J: TRBJ1-1
size: .
D: .

CDR3: CSAPRTENTEAFF
DNA: TGCAGTGCTCCCCGGACAGAGAACACTGAAGCTTTCTTT
V: TRBV20-1
J: TRBJ1-1
size: many
D: .

CDR3: CASSFQYEQYF
DNA: TGTGCCAGCAGCTTTCAATACGAGCAGTACTTC
V: TRBV7-9
J: TRBJ2-7
size: few
D: .

CDR3: CASLTEGGTQYF
DNA: TGTGCCAGCCTCACGGAAGGGGGGACCCAGTACTTC
V: TRBV2
J: TRBJ2-5
size: few
D: .

CDR3: CASRTGTSGTDTQYF
DNA: TGTGCCAGCAGAACCGGGACTAGCGGAACAGATACGCAGTATTTT
V: TRBV12-3/TRBV12-4
J: TRBJ2-3
size: few
D: TRBD2

CDR3: CASSSGYTDTQYF
DNA: TGTGCCAGCAGCTCAGGGTACACAGATACGCAGTATTTT
V: TRBV7-9
J: TRBJ2-3
size: .
D: .